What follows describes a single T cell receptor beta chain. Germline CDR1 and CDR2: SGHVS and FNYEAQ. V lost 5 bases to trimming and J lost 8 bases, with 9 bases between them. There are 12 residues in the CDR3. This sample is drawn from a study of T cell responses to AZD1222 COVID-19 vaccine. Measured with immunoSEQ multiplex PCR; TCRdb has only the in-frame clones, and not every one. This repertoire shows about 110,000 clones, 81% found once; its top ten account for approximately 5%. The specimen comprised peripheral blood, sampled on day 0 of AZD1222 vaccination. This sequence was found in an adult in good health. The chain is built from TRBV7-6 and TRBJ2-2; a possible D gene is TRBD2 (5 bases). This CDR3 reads CASSRRSGELFF. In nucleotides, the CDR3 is TGTGCCAGCAGCAGGAGGTCGGGGGAGCTGTTTTTT.